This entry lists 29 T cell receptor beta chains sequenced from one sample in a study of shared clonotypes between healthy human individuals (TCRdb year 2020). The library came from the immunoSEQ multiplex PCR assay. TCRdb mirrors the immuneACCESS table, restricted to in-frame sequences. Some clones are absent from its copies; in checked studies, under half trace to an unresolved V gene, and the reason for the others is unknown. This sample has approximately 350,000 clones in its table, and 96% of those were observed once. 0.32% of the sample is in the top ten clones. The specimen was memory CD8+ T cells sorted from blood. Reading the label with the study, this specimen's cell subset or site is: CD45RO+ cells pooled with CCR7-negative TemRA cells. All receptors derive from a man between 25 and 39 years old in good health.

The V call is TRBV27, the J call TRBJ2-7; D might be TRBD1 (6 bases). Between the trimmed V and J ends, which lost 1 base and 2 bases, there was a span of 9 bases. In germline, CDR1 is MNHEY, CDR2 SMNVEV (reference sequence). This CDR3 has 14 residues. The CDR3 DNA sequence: TGTGCCAGCAGTTTATATGACAGGCCCTACGAGCAGTACTTC. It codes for CASSLYDRPYEQYF.

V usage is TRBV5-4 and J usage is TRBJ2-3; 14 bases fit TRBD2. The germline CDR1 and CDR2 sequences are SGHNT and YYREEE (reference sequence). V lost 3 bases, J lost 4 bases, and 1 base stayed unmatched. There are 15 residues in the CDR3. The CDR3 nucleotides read TGTGCCAGCAGCTGGGGACTAGCGGGAGCAGATACGCAGTATTTT. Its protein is CASSWGLAGADTQYF.

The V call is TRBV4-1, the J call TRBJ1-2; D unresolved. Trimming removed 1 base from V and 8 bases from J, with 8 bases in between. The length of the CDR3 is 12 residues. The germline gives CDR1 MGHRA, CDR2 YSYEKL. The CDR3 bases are TGCGCCAGCAGCCAAGCCCTTGGAGGCTACACCTTC. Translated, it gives CASSQALGGYTF.

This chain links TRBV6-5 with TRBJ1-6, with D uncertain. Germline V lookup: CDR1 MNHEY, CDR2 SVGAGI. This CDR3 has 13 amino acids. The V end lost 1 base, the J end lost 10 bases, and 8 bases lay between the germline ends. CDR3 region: CASSYFSGSPLHF. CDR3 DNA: TGTGCCAGCAGTTACTTTTCGGGCTCACCCCTCCACTTT.

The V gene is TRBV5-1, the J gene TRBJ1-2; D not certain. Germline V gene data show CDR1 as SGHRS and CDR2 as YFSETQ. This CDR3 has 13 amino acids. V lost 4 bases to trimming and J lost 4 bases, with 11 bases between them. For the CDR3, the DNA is TGCGCCAGCAGCCCAGACGGAACCTATGGCTACACCTTC. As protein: CASSPDGTYGYTF.

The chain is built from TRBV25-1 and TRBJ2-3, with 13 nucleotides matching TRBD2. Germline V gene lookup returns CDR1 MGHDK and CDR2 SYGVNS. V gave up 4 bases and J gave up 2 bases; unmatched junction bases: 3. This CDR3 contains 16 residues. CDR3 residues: CASSGLAGGVTDTQYF. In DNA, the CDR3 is TGTGCCAGCAGTGGACTAGCGGGAGGCGTCACAGATACGCAGTATTTT.

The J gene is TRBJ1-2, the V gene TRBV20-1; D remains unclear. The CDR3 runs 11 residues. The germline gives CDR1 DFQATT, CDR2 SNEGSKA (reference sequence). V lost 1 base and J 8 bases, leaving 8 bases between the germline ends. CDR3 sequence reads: CSARAPNGYTF. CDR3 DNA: TGCAGTGCTAGAGCCCCAAACGGCTACACCTTC.

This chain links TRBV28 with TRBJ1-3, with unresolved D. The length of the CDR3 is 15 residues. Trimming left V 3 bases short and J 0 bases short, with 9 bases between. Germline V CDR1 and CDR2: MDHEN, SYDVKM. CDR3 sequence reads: CASSLLTYSGNTIYF. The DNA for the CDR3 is TGTGCCAGCAGTTTGCTAACCTACTCTGGAAACACCATATATTTT.

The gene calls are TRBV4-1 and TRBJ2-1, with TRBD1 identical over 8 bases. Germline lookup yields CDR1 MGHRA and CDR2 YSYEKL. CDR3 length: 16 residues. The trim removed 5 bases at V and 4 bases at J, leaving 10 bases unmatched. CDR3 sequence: CASSAHGTGVYNEQFF. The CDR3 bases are TGCGCCAGCAGCGCCCACGGGACAGGAGTATACAATGAGCAGTTCTTC.

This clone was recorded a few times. CDR3 sequence: CASSLVRGTSGNIQYF. The CDR3, as DNA: TGTGCCAGCAGCTTAGTTCGCGGGACGTCTGGAAACATTCAGTACTTC. V gene TRBV7-9 combines with J gene TRBJ2-4; tentative D call: TRBD2 (6 bases). The length of the CDR3 is 16 residues. Between the trimmed V and J ends, which lost 1 base and 6 bases, there was a span of 16 bases. Looked up from germline, CDR1 is SEHNR and CDR2 is FQNEAQ (reference sequence).

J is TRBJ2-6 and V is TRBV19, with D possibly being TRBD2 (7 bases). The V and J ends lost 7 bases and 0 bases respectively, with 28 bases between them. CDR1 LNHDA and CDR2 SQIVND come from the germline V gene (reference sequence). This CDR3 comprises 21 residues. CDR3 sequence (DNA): TGTGCCAGTAATTCGGGGGGCGCGATAGCCCTGGGGTCCTCTGGGGCCAACGTCCTGACTTTC. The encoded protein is CASNSGGAIALGSSGANVLTF.

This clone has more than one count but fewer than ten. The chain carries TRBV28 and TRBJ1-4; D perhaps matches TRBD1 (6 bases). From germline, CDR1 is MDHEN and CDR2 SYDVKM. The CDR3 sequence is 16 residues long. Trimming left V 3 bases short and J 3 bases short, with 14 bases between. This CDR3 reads CASSLAGGFSNEKLFF. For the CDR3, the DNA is TGTGCCAGCAGTTTGGCTGGGGGCTTCTCTAATGAAAAACTGTTTTTT. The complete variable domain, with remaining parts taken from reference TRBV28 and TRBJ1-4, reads DVKVTQSSRYLVKRTGEKVFLECVQDMDHENMFWYRQDPGLGLRLIYFSYDVKMKEKGDIPEGYSVSREKKERFSLILESASTNQTSMYLCASSLAGGFSNEKLFFGSGTQLSVL.

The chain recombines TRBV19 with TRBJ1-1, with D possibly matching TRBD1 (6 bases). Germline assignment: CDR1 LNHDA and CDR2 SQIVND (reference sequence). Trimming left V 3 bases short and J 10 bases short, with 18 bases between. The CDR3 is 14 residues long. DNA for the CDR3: TGTGCCAGTAGTATTGGGGGGGGCTATCGATCAGCTTTCTTT. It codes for CASSIGGGYRSAFF.

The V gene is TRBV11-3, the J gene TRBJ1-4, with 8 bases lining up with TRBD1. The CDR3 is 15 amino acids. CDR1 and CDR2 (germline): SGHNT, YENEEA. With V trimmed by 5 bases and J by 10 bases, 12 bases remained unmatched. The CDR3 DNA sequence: TGTGCCAGCAGCCCGCTGGGACAGGAGTTTCGAAAACTGTTTTTT. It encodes CASSPLGQEFRKLFF.

The CDR3 coding sequence is TGTGCCTGGATGGTGGGGCCAACTACCGGGGAGCTGTTTTTT. As protein: CAWMVGPTTGELFF. V is TRBV30 and J is TRBJ2-2; D perhaps matches TRBD1 (5 bases). Germline loops: CDR1 GTSNPN, CDR2 SVGIG (reference sequence). Trimming removed 4 bases from V and 5 bases from J, with 14 bases in between. The CDR3 runs to 14 residues.

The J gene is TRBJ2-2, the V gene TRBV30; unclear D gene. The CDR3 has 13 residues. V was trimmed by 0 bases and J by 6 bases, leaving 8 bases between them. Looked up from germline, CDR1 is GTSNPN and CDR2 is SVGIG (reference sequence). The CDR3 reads CAWSVGIPGELFF. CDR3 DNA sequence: TGTGCCTGGAGTGTCGGTATCCCCGGGGAGCTGTTTTTT.

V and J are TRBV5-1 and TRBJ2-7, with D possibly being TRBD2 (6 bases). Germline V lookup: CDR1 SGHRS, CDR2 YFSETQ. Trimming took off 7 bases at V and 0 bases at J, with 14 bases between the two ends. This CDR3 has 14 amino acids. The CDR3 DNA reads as TGCGCCAGCCGGAGGGCCTCCCTCTCCTACGAGCAGTACTTC. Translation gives CASRRASLSYEQYF.

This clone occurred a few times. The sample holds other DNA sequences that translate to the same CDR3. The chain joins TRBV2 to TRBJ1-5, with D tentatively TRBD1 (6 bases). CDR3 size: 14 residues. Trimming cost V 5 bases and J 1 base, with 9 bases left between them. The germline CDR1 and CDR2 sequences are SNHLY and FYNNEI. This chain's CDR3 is CASSLQGSNQPQHF. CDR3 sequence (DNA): TGTGCCAGCAGTCTACAGGGAAGCAATCAGCCCCAGCATTTT. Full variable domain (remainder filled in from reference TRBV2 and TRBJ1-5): EPEVTQTPSHQVTQMGQEVILRCVPISNHLYFYWYRQILGQKVEFLVSFYNNEISEKSEIFDDQFSVERPDGSNFTLKIRSTKLEDSAMYFCASSLQGSNQPQHFGDGTRLSIL.

CDR3 DNA: TGTGCCAGCAGTTTTGGAAGCGTGCAGTATTTT. This sequence encodes CASSFGSVQYF. This sequence joins TRBV28 and TRBJ2-3, with D uncertain. Germline loops: CDR1 MDHEN, CDR2 SYDVKM. Trimming stripped 3 bases from V and 11 bases from J, with 9 bases between. CDR3 length: 11 residues.

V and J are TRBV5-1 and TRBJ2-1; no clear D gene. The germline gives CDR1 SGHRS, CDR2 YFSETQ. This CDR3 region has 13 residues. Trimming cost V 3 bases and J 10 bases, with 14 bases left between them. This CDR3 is CASSSLQPGEQFF. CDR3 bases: TGCGCCAGCAGCTCCCTCCAGCCAGGCGAGCAGTTCTTC.

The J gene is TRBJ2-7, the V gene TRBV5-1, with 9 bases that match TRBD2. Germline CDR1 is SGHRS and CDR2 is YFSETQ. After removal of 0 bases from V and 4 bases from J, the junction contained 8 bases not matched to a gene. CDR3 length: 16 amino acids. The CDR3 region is CASSLGSSGSGYEQYF. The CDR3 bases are TGCGCCAGCAGCTTGGGTAGTAGCGGGAGTGGGTACGAGCAGTACTTC.

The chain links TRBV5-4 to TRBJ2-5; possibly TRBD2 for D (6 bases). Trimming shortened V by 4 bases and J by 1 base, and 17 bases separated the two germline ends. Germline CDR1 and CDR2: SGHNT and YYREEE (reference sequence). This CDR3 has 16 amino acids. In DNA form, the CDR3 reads TGTGCCAGCAGCGCATCGGGAGAGGCGTTCCAAGAGACCCAGTACTTC. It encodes CASSASGEAFQETQYF.

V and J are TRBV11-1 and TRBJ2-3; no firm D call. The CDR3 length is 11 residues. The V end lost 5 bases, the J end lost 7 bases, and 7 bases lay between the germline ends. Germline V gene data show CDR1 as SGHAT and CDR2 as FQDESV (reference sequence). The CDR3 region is CASSTSYTQYF. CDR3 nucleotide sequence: TGTGCCAGCAGCACCTCCTATACGCAGTATTTT.

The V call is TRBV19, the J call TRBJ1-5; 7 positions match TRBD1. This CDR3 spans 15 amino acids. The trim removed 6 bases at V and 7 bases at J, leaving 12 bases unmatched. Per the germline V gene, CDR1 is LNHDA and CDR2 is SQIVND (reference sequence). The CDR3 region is CASSIHRGSDQPQHF. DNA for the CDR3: TGTGCCAGTAGCATTCACAGGGGATCGGACCAGCCCCAGCATTTT. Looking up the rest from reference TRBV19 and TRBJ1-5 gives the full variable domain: DGGITQSPKYLFRKEGQNVTLSCEQNLNHDAMYWYRQDPGQGLRLIYYSQIVNDFQKGDIAEGYSVSREKKESFPLTVTSAQKNPTAFYLCASSIHRGSDQPQHFGDGTRLSIL.

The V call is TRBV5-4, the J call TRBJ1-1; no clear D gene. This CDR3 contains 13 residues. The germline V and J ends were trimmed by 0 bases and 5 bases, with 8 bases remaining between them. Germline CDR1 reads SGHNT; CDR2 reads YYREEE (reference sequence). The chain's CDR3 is CASSLDLGTEAFF. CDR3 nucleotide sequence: TGTGCCAGCAGCTTGGATTTGGGGACTGAAGCTTTCTTT.

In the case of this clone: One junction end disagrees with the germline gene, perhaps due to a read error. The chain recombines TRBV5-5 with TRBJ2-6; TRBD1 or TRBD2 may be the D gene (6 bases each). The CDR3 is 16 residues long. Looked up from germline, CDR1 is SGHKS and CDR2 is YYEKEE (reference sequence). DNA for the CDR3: TGTGCCAGCAGTTTGGGGGGCGCGGATGGGGCCAACGTCCTGACTTTC. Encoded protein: CASSLGGADGANVLTF.

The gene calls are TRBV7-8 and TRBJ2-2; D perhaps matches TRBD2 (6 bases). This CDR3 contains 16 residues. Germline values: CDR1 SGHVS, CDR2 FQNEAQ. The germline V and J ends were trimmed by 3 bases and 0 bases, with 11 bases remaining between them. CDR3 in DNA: TGTGCCAGCAGCTTTTCGGGGACTGCGAACACCGGGGAGCTGTTTTTT. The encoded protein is CASSFSGTANTGELFF.

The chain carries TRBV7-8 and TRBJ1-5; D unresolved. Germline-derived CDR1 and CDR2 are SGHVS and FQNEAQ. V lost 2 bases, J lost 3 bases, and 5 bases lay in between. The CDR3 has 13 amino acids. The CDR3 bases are TGTGCCAGCAGCTTACTCGTCAATCAGCCCCAGCATTTT. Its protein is CASSLLVNQPQHF.

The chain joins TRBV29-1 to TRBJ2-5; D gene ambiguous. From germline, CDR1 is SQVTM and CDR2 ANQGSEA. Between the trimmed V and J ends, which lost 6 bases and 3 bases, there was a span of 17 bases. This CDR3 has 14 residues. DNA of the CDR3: TGCAGCGTCTGCCGGGCGGTTGCTGAAGAGACCCAGTACTTC. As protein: CSVCRAVAEETQYF.